The 24 T cell receptor beta chains below all came from one sample that was sequenced in a study of T cells in localized non-small cell lung cancer. Clones were sequenced by immunoSEQ multiplex PCR, and TCRdb holds only the in-frame ones, with some missing. The sample has roughly 58,000 clones, roughly 76% seen once. The sequenced sample was PBMCs, obtained before any cancer treatment. These receptor sequences come from a man between 40 and 69 years old with stage II lung adenocarcinoma.

The chain couples TRBV7-2 to TRBJ2-1; 10 bases line up with TRBD1. With V trimmed by 1 base and J by 10 bases, 10 bases remained unmatched. Germline loops: CDR1 SGHTA, CDR2 FQGNSA. This CDR3 is 16 amino acids long. The DNA for the CDR3 is TGTGCCAGCAGCTTAGAGGCCGGGACAGGGGTGCGGGAGCAGTTCTTC. It codes for CASSLEAGTGVREQFF.

The rearrangement joins TRBV14 to TRBJ2-2; D possibly corresponds to TRBD1 (6 bases). CDR3 size: 14 residues. V shed 4 bases and J shed 5 bases, with 11 bases lying between them. CDR1 is SGHDN, CDR2 FVKESK, per germline. CDR3 region: CASSRNRATGELFF. The CDR3 nucleotides are TGTGCCAGCAGCCGCAACAGGGCGACCGGGGAGCTGTTTTTT. Full variable domain (rest looked up from reference TRBV14 and TRBJ2-2): EAGVTQFPSHSVIEKGQTVTLRCDPISGHDNLYWYRRVMGKEIKFLLHFVKESKQDESGMPNNRFLAERTGGTYSTLKVQPAELEDSGVYFCASSRNRATGELFFGEGSRLTVL.

A single count supports this clone. This chain joins TRBV19 and TRBJ2-1, with 7 bases matching TRBD2. Germline-derived CDR1 and CDR2 are LNHDA and SQIVND (reference sequence). This CDR3 has 15 residues. Unmatched junction bases numbered 6, after V lost 1 base and J lost 6 bases. The CDR3 sequence: CASSIAAGAGNEQFF. In DNA, the CDR3 is TGTGCCAGTAGTATAGCGGCGGGAGCGGGCAATGAGCAGTTCTTC.

This chain links TRBV4-1 with TRBJ1-5; D uncertain. Germline V lookup: CDR1 MGHRA, CDR2 YSYEKL. The CDR3 covers 16 residues. V dropped 1 base and J dropped 4 bases, with 14 bases sitting between them. DNA for the CDR3: TGCGCCAGCAGCCAAGCGGGCGGGCAACGGAATCAGCCCCAGCATTTT. This encodes CASSQAGGQRNQPQHF.

Here the CDR3 DNA reads TGTGCCAGCAGCCAAGATAACTCTGGGGGGGAGACCCAGTACTTC. It encodes CASSQDNSGGETQYF. This chain links TRBV4-2 with TRBJ2-5; a weak D match, TRBD2 (6 bases). V was pared by 0 bases and J by 5 bases, with 13 bases between. Germline lookup yields CDR1 LGHNA and CDR2 YNFKEQ. The CDR3 runs 15 residues.

This clone was seen just once. The CDR3 DNA reads TGTGCCAGCCGGTGGATCCCCTCAGATACGCAGTATTTT. This encodes CASRWIPSDTQYF. The chain combines TRBV6-5 with TRBJ2-3, with unresolved D. Trimming took off 8 bases at V and 4 bases at J, with 13 bases between the two ends. CDR1 and CDR2 (germline): MNHEY, SVGAGI. The CDR3 is 13 residues long.

This clone was seen just once. V gene TRBV5-1 combines with J gene TRBJ2-3; D gene ambiguous. CDR1 is SGHRS, CDR2 YFSETQ, per germline. The CDR3 contains 15 residues. Trimming took off 2 bases at V and 0 bases at J, with 10 bases between the two ends. The CDR3 protein is CASSFGSSSTDTQYF. The CDR3 DNA reads as TGCGCCAGCAGCTTCGGCAGCTCTAGCACAGATACGCAGTATTTT. The variable domain in full, with the rest retrieved from reference TRBV5-1 and TRBJ2-3, is KAGVTQTPRYLIKTRGQQVTLSCSPISGHRSVSWYQQTPGQGLQFLFEYFSETQRNKGNFPGRFSGRQFSNSRSEMNVSTLELGDSALYLCASSFGSSSTDTQYFGPGTRLTVL.

This clone has only a few counts. V usage is TRBV7-3 and J usage is TRBJ2-7, with 7 bases that match TRBD2. The CDR3 length is 14 residues. Looked up from germline, CDR1 is SGHTA and CDR2 is FQGTGA. V lost 7 bases and J lost 0; bases outside the gene matches: 6. The CDR3 DNA follows: TGTGCCAGCACCTTGGGAGGGTCCTCCTACGAGCAGTACTTC. It specifies CASTLGGSSYEQYF.

This rearrangement joins TRBV12-5 to TRBJ1-1; D may be TRBD1 (5 bases). This CDR3 spans 12 amino acids. Germline CDR1 reads LGHNT; CDR2 reads FRNRAP. Trimming took 8 bases from V and 3 from J, leaving 10 bases between them. CDR3 amino acids: CASTQVDTEAFF. CDR3 coding DNA: TGTGCTAGTACACAGGTGGACACTGAAGCTTTCTTT.

The rearrangement uses TRBV5-8 and TRBJ1-1; 9 bases line up with TRBD1. With V trimmed by 6 bases and J by 5 bases, 14 bases remained unmatched. Germline lookup yields CDR1 SGHTS and CDR2 YDEGEE. The CDR3 is made up of 16 amino acids. This chain's CDR3 is CASKTGGWATGTEAFF. The CDR3, as DNA: TGTGCCAGCAAGACAGGGGGTTGGGCGACGGGGACTGAAGCTTTCTTT. Full variable domain (outside the CDR3, taken from reference TRBV5-8 and TRBJ1-1): EAGVTQSPTHLIKTRGQQATLRCSPISGHTSVYWYQQALGLGLQFLLWYDEGEERNRGNFPPRFSGRQFPNYSSELNVNALELEDSALYLCASKTGGWATGTEAFFGQGTRLTVV.

This clone has only one observation. For the CDR3, the DNA is TGTGCCAGCAGCAAGGGGGGCTCCTACGAGCAGTACTTC. The encoded protein is CASSKGGSYEQYF. The chain combines TRBV5-6 with TRBJ2-7; D tentatively fits TRBD1 or TRBD2 (6 bases each). This CDR3 comprises 13 residues. From germline, CDR1 is SGHDT and CDR2 YYEEEE. Trimming removed 4 bases from V and 0 bases from J, with 8 bases in between.

Only a few counts were recorded for this clone. The genes are TRBV11-3 and TRBJ1-5, with 7 bases fitting TRBD1. Per the germline V gene, CDR1 is SGHNT and CDR2 is YENEEA. There are 14 residues in the CDR3. The trim removed 1 base at V and 9 bases at J, leaving 6 bases unmatched. The CDR3: CASSLGQGLGPQHF. The CDR3 DNA is TGTGCCAGCAGCTTAGGACAGGGTCTAGGGCCCCAGCATTTT.

The chain combines TRBV5-1 with TRBJ1-1; 8 bases fit TRBD1. CDR3 size: 14 residues. CDR1 is SGHRS, CDR2 YFSETQ, per germline. J gave up 4 bases and V 4 bases, and 6 bases lay outside the gene matches. This chain's CDR3 is CASSGGQGGTEAFF. The CDR3 bases are TGCGCCAGCAGCGGCGGACAGGGTGGCACTGAAGCTTTCTTT.

V and J are TRBV28 and TRBJ2-2; no definite D call. Trimming pared 2 bases from V and 7 bases from J, leaving 8 bases between. The CDR3 has 13 residues. Looked up from germline, CDR1 is MDHEN and CDR2 is SYDVKM. CDR3: CASSLPEGGELFF. The DNA for the CDR3 is TGTGCCAGCAGTTTACCGGAAGGCGGGGAGCTGTTTTTT.

This clone has a single count. The genes are TRBV23-1 and TRBJ1-5; maybe TRBD1 (5 bases). TRBV23-1 is flagged as an ORF with uncertain function. CDR3 length equals 12 residues. Trimming cost V 3 bases and J 11 bases, with 11 bases left between them. As DNA, the CDR3 is TGCGCCAGCAGTCAGGGGCCCTCGGCCCAGCATTTT. Translating it yields CASSQGPSAQHF.

The CDR3 here is CASSLGTGMGGELFF. CDR3 nucleotides: TGTGCCAGCAGCTTAGGGACAGGGATGGGCGGGGAGCTGTTTTTT. V gene TRBV7-3 combines with J gene TRBJ2-2; TRBD1 matches at 9 bases. Looked up from germline, CDR1 is SGHTA and CDR2 is FQGTGA. The junction had 5 bases not matched to a gene; V was cut back by 2 bases and J by 7 bases. The CDR3 is 15 amino acids.

The chain combines TRBV25-1 with TRBJ2-5; no reliable D call. The CDR3 is 12 residues long. V lost 3 bases to trimming and J lost 5 bases, with 7 bases between them. CDR1 and CDR2 (germline): MGHDK, SYGVNS. CDR3 region: CASSDILETQYF. The CDR3 DNA follows: TGTGCCAGCAGTGATATCCTGGAGACCCAGTACTTC.

This chain uses TRBV13 with TRBJ2-4; TRBD2 matches 9 bases. This CDR3 contains 15 residues. Trimming removed 5 bases from V and 4 bases from J; junction bases left unmatched: 6. Per germline, CDR1 PRHDT and CDR2 FYEKMQ (reference sequence). The CDR3 reads CASSRAGGTKNIQYF. The CDR3 nucleotides read TGTGCCAGCAGCCGGGCGGGAGGGACAAAAAACATTCAGTACTTC.

The rearrangement joins TRBV5-1 to TRBJ2-5; 11 bases are a match to TRBD2. The trim removed 5 bases at V and 2 bases at J, leaving 17 bases unmatched. In germline, CDR1 is SGHRS, CDR2 YFSETQ. CDR3 length equals 19 residues. DNA for the CDR3: TGCGCCAGCAGACGTGGACTAGCGGGCGGTCGGTCACTTCAAGAGACCCAGTACTTC. Its protein product is CASRRGLAGGRSLQETQYF.

The V call is TRBV5-1, the J call TRBJ1-4; 7 bases map to TRBD1. With 4 bases clipped from V and 4 bases from J, the junction kept 7 bases outside the gene matches. This CDR3 has 15 amino acids. Germline-derived CDR1 and CDR2 are SGHRS and YFSETQ. The CDR3 sequence is CASSLTGDRNEKLFF. CDR3 coding DNA: TGCGCCAGCAGCCTTACAGGGGATCGTAATGAAAAACTGTTTTTT. The full variable domain, with the rest looked up from reference TRBV5-1 and TRBJ1-4, is KAGVTQTPRYLIKTRGQQVTLSCSPISGHRSVSWYQQTPGQGLQFLFEYFSETQRNKGNFPGRFSGRQFSNSRSEMNVSTLELGDSALYLCASSLTGDRNEKLFFGSGTQLSVL.

The chain combines TRBV19 with TRBJ2-7; 10 bases agree with TRBD1. In germline, CDR1 is LNHDA, CDR2 SQIVND (reference sequence). This CDR3 is built from 15 residues. V dropped 7 bases and J dropped 3; count of bases not matched to a gene: 9. The CDR3 reads CASTPTGTGDYEQYF. CDR3 sequence (DNA): TGTGCCAGTACCCCTACCGGGACAGGGGACTACGAGCAGTACTTC.

The chain carries TRBV6-5 and TRBJ1-3, with D possibly matching TRBD1 (6 bases). Trimming pared 2 bases from V and 2 bases from J, leaving 10 bases between. The CDR3 runs to 15 residues. Germline-derived CDR1 and CDR2 are MNHEY and SVGAGI. The CDR3 sequence: CASSYRGEAGNTIYF. As DNA, the CDR3 is TGTGCCAGCAGTTACAGGGGGGAAGCTGGAAACACCATATATTTT.

The chain carries TRBV4-1 and TRBJ2-5; no firm D call. Germline V gene sequence: CDR1 MGHRA, CDR2 YSYEKL. The CDR3 contains 13 residues. Trimming took 4 bases from V and 4 from J, leaving 10 bases between them. The CDR3: CASSRLMGETQYF. The CDR3 DNA reads TGCGCCAGCAGCCGCCTCATGGGAGAGACCCAGTACTTC.

The chain joins TRBV2 to TRBJ1-1; no reliable D call. This CDR3 is built from 10 residues. Germline loops: CDR1 SNHLY, CDR2 FYNNEI. The V gene lost 6 bases and the J gene lost 8 bases, with 7 bases spanning the gap. CDR3 protein: CASRKVEAFF. In nucleotides, the CDR3 is TGTGCCAGCAGGAAGGTAGAAGCTTTCTTT. Full variable domain (rest looked up from reference TRBV2 and TRBJ1-1): EPEVTQTPSHQVTQMGQEVILRCVPISNHLYFYWYRQILGQKVEFLVSFYNNEISEKSEIFDDQFSVERPDGSNFTLKIRSTKLEDSAMYFCASRKVEAFFGQGTRLTVV.